A selection of T cell receptor beta chains follows, all from one sample in a study of cytomegalovirus exposure and HLA in healthy donors. Sequencing used immunoSEQ multiplex PCR; TCRdb keeps in-frame clones, though not all of them. This table holds roughly 140,000 clones, just under 85% found once. Sequencing was done on a sample of PBMCs. These receptors all come from a middle-aged man in good health and CMV-seropositive. Both conserved end residues are part of each CDR3. Fields, in order: V gene, J gene, D gene, clone size, CDR3 protein, CDR3 DNA. The D gene is left open where the match is weak. Size is stated for part of the rows, as once, few or many counts, or as a class when the clone is expanded.

V gene: TRBV5-1
J gene: TRBJ1-3
D gene: .
clone size: .
CDR3 protein: CASSLAPQAGNTIYF
CDR3 DNA: TGCGCCAGCAGCTTGGCCCCGCAGGCTGGAAACACCATATATTTT

V gene: TRBV2
J gene: TRBJ2-3
D gene: TRBD2
clone size: .
CDR3 protein: CASSKELGGSASTDTQYF
CDR3 DNA: TGTGCCAGCAGTAAAGAGCTCGGGGGGTCCGCTAGCACAGATACGCAGTATTTT

V gene: TRBV7-9
J gene: TRBJ2-1
D gene: .
clone size: .
CDR3 protein: CSSSRSYREQFF
CDR3 DNA: TGTTCCAGCAGCCGGAGTTACAGGGAGCAGTTCTTC

V gene: TRBV19
J gene: TRBJ1-5
D gene: TRBD1
clone size: .
CDR3 protein: CASSRDSPQPQHF
CDR3 DNA: TGTGCCAGTAGTCGGGACAGCCCGCAGCCCCAGCATTTT

V gene: TRBV30
J gene: TRBJ2-5
D gene: TRBD2
clone size: few
CDR3 protein: CAWSWTSGVGETQYF
CDR3 DNA: TGTGCCTGGAGTTGGACTAGCGGGGTAGGGGAGACCCAGTACTTC

V gene: TRBV7-2
J gene: TRBJ2-5
D gene: TRBD1
clone size: .
CDR3 protein: CASSLGTGVRETQYF
CDR3 DNA: TGTGCCAGCAGCCTAGGTACAGGGGTTAGGGAGACCCAGTACTTC

V gene: TRBV12-5
J gene: TRBJ1-1
D gene: .
clone size: once
CDR3 protein: CASGLGLPGETEAFF
CDR3 DNA: TGTGCTAGTGGTTTGGGTCTTCCGGGGGAGACTGAAGCTTTCTTT

V gene: TRBV15
J gene: TRBJ1-6
D gene: .
clone size: .
CDR3 protein: CATSRDRQPNSPLHF
CDR3 DNA: TGTGCCACCAGCAGAGACCGACAGCCTAATTCACCCCTCCACTTT

V gene: TRBV11-2
J gene: TRBJ2-5
D gene: .
clone size: once
CDR3 protein: CASSFQLAAKTQYF
CDR3 DNA: TGTGCCAGCAGCTTCCAACTAGCTGCGAAGACCCAGTACTTC

V gene: TRBV6-1
J gene: TRBJ2-7
D gene: TRBD1
clone size: .
CDR3 protein: CASSEHPGDRPYEQYF
CDR3 DNA: TGTGCCAGCAGTGAACATCCTGGGGACAGACCCTACGAGCAGTACTTC

V gene: TRBV29-1
J gene: TRBJ1-2
D gene: .
clone size: .
CDR3 protein: CSATGGGFGYTF
CDR3 DNA: TGCAGCGCTACGGGGGGGGGCTTTGGCTACACCTTC

V gene: TRBV25-1
J gene: TRBJ1-1
D gene: .
clone size: .
CDR3 protein: CASTGWGTEAFF
CDR3 DNA: TGTGCCAGCACGGGGTGGGGCACTGAAGCTTTCTTT

V gene: TRBV27
J gene: TRBJ2-1
D gene: .
clone size: .
CDR3 protein: CASSLNWDTYNEQFF
CDR3 DNA: TGTGCCAGCAGTTTGAACTGGGACACCTACAATGAGCAGTTCTTC

V gene: TRBV21-1
J gene: TRBJ2-3
D gene: .
clone size: .
CDR3 protein: CASSNPRNSGREETQYF
CDR3 DNA: TGTGCCAGCAGCAACCCAAGGAACAGCGGGAGAGAGGAGACGCAGTATTTT

V gene: TRBV5-1
J gene: TRBJ2-7
D gene: TRBD1
clone size: few
CDR3 protein: CASSLETGVGEQYF
CDR3 DNA: TGCGCCAGCAGCTTGGAAACAGGGGTCGGCGAGCAGTACTTC

V gene: TRBV7-9
J gene: TRBJ1-5
D gene: .
clone size: .
CDR3 protein: CASSLGQNQPQHF
CDR3 DNA: TGTGCCAGCAGCTTAGGACAGAATCAGCCCCAGCATTTT

V gene: TRBV7-3
J gene: TRBJ1-3
D gene: TRBD1
clone size: .
CDR3 protein: CASSSLDRGSGNTIYF
CDR3 DNA: TGTGCCAGCAGCTCCCTCGACAGGGGCTCTGGAAACACCATATATTTT

V gene: TRBV4-1
J gene: TRBJ2-3
D gene: TRBD2
clone size: .
CDR3 protein: CASSQETSGRGDTQYF
CDR3 DNA: TGCGCCAGCAGCCAAGAGACTAGCGGGAGGGGAGATACGCAGTATTTT

V gene: TRBV5-4
J gene: TRBJ2-2
D gene: .
clone size: .
CDR3 protein: CASSPRVTGSGELFF
CDR3 DNA: TGTGCCAGCAGTCCAAGAGTAACAGGTTCCGGGGAGCTGTTTTTT

V gene: TRBV19
J gene: TRBJ2-5
D gene: TRBD2
clone size: .
CDR3 protein: CASSMATSGKQETQYF
CDR3 DNA: TGTGCCAGTAGTATGGCAACTAGCGGAAAACAAGAGACCCAGTACTTC

V gene: TRBV20-1
J gene: TRBJ2-7
D gene: TRBD2
clone size: .
CDR3 protein: CSAMGGREQYF
CDR3 DNA: TGCAGTGCTATGGGAGGGAGGGAGCAGTACTTC

V gene: TRBV11-2
J gene: TRBJ2-2
D gene: .
clone size: .
CDR3 protein: CASSPMGLASGELFF
CDR3 DNA: TGTGCCAGCAGCCCAATGGGGCTGGCGTCCGGGGAGCTGTTTTTT

V gene: TRBV7-8
J gene: TRBJ2-2
D gene: TRBD2
clone size: .
CDR3 protein: CASSSGGGVTGELFF
CDR3 DNA: TGTGCCAGCAGCTCCGGGGGAGGGGTCACCGGGGAGCTGTTTTTT

V gene: TRBV11-1
J gene: TRBJ2-5
D gene: .
clone size: .
CDR3 protein: CASSLGDWVRATQYF
CDR3 DNA: TGTGCCAGCAGCTTAGGGGATTGGGTGAGGGCGACCCAGTACTTC

V gene: TRBV9
J gene: TRBJ2-7
D gene: TRBD2
clone size: .
CDR3 protein: CASSVASGGSTYEQYF
CDR3 DNA: TGTGCCAGCAGCGTAGCTAGCGGGGGCTCCACCTACGAGCAGTACTTC

V gene: TRBV4-1
J gene: TRBJ2-1
D gene: TRBD2
clone size: .
CDR3 protein: CASSQRLAEYNNEQFF
CDR3 DNA: TGCGCCAGCAGCCAACGACTAGCGGAATATAACAATGAGCAGTTCTTC

V gene: TRBV29-1
J gene: TRBJ2-2
D gene: .
clone size: .
CDR3 protein: CSVLPIDTGELFF
CDR3 DNA: TGCAGCGTGCTACCGATAGACACCGGGGAGCTGTTTTTT

V gene: TRBV5-8
J gene: TRBJ2-2
D gene: .
clone size: .
CDR3 protein: CASSPDRASNTGELFF
CDR3 DNA: TGTGCCAGCAGCCCCGACAGAGCTTCGAACACCGGGGAGCTGTTTTTT

V gene: TRBV19
J gene: TRBJ1-2
D gene: TRBD1
clone size: .
CDR3 protein: CASSPPGTVRGGYTF
CDR3 DNA: TGTGCCAGTAGTCCCCCCGGGACAGTCCGGGGGGGCTACACCTTC

V gene: TRBV5-1
J gene: TRBJ2-7
D gene: TRBD2
clone size: .
CDR3 protein: CASSLEGLVYEQYF
CDR3 DNA: TGCGCCAGCAGCTTGGAGGGACTAGTCTACGAGCAGTACTTC

V gene: TRBV4-3
J gene: TRBJ1-6
D gene: .
clone size: .
CDR3 protein: CASSHADIPGSPLHF
CDR3 DNA: TGCGCCAGCAGCCATGCTGATATCCCGGGATCACCCCTCCACTTT

V gene: TRBV7-2
J gene: TRBJ2-3
D gene: TRBD2
clone size: few
CDR3 protein: CASSLSLAGGRYTDTQYF
CDR3 DNA: TGTGCCAGCAGCTTATCTCTAGCGGGGGGGAGGTACACAGATACGCAGTATTTT

V gene: TRBV7-9
J gene: TRBJ1-2
D gene: .
clone size: .
CDR3 protein: CASSEAGASLGGYTF
CDR3 DNA: TGTGCCAGCTCCGAGGCTGGGGCGTCTCTCGGGGGCTACACCTTC

V gene: TRBV5-5
J gene: TRBJ2-7
D gene: TRBD2
clone size: .
CDR3 protein: CASSLGTSGGFYEQYF
CDR3 DNA: TGTGCCAGCAGCTTGGGGACTAGCGGGGGGTTCTACGAGCAGTACTTC

V gene: TRBV7-9
J gene: TRBJ2-2
D gene: .
clone size: .
CDR3 protein: CASSDGHITGELFF
CDR3 DNA: TGTGCCAGCAGCGATGGACATATCACCGGGGAGCTGTTTTTT

V gene: TRBV7-9
J gene: TRBJ2-1
D gene: TRBD2
clone size: .
CDR3 protein: CASSLEGLGNEQFF
CDR3 DNA: TGTGCCAGCAGCTTAGAGGGACTAGGGAATGAGCAGTTCTTC

V gene: TRBV4-1
J gene: TRBJ2-7
D gene: .
clone size: .
CDR3 protein: CASSQSTGFDNYEQYF
CDR3 DNA: TGCGCCAGCAGCCAGTCCACAGGATTCGATAACTACGAGCAGTACTTC

V gene: TRBV9
J gene: TRBJ2-5
D gene: .
clone size: .
CDR3 protein: CASSGHQETQYF
CDR3 DNA: TGTGCCAGCAGTGGACATCAAGAGACCCAGTACTTC

V gene: TRBV7-3
J gene: TRBJ2-3
D gene: TRBD1
clone size: few
CDR3 protein: CASSLPAGTGGSTDTQYF
CDR3 DNA: TGTGCCAGCAGCTTACCGGCCGGGACAGGGGGAAGCACAGATACGCAGTATTTT

V gene: TRBV30
J gene: TRBJ2-1
D gene: .
clone size: .
CDR3 protein: CAWSWSSSYNEQFF
CDR3 DNA: TGTGCCTGGAGTTGGAGCAGCTCCTACAATGAGCAGTTCTTC

V gene: TRBV4-3
J gene: TRBJ2-6
D gene: TRBD2
clone size: .
CDR3 protein: CASSRGGSGANVLTF
CDR3 DNA: TGCGCCAGCAGCCGGGGGGGCTCTGGGGCCAACGTCCTGACTTTC

V gene: TRBV7-9
J gene: TRBJ1-4
D gene: .
clone size: .
CDR3 protein: CASSLGRNEKLFF
CDR3 DNA: TGTGCCAGCAGCTTAGGGCGGAATGAAAAACTGTTTTTT

V gene: TRBV2
J gene: TRBJ2-5
D gene: .
clone size: .
CDR3 protein: CASRNLLQGTQYF
CDR3 DNA: TGTGCCAGCAGAAATCTCCTACAGGGGACCCAGTACTTC

V gene: TRBV30
J gene: TRBJ2-5
D gene: TRBD1
clone size: .
CDR3 protein: CAWSVKGGRRQETQYF
CDR3 DNA: TGTGCCTGGAGTGTCAAAGGGGGCAGGAGACAAGAGACCCAGTACTTC

V gene: TRBV7-9
J gene: TRBJ1-1
D gene: .
clone size: .
CDR3 protein: CASQENTEAFF
CDR3 DNA: TGTGCCAGCCAGGAGAACACTGAAGCTTTCTTT

V gene: TRBV7-9
J gene: TRBJ1-2
D gene: .
clone size: .
CDR3 protein: CASSSSGGSNYGYTF
CDR3 DNA: TGTGCCAGCAGCTCCTCCGGGGGGTCTAACTATGGCTACACCTTC

V gene: TRBV30
J gene: TRBJ1-1
D gene: TRBD1
clone size: .
CDR3 protein: CAWELTGAVGQNTEAFF
CDR3 DNA: TGTGCCTGGGAACTCACAGGGGCGGTGGGACAGAACACTGAAGCTTTCTTT

V gene: TRBV7-2
J gene: TRBJ2-7
D gene: TRBD1
clone size: once
CDR3 protein: CASSFYRGRAYEQYF
CDR3 DNA: TGTGCCAGCAGCTTCTACAGGGGTAGGGCCTACGAGCAGTACTTC

V gene: TRBV7-3
J gene: TRBJ1-6
D gene: TRBD1
clone size: .
CDR3 protein: CASSLTGVYNSPLHF
CDR3 DNA: TGTGCCAGCAGCCTCACAGGGGTTTATAATTCACCCCTCCACTTT

V gene: TRBV7-9
J gene: TRBJ1-2
D gene: TRBD1
clone size: .
CDR3 protein: CASSLVNRGPQEYGYTF
CDR3 DNA: TGTGCCAGCAGCTTAGTTAACAGGGGGCCCCAGGAGTATGGCTACACCTTC

V gene: TRBV5-6
J gene: TRBJ1-3
D gene: .
clone size: .
CDR3 protein: CASSWWGRSGNTIYF
CDR3 DNA: TGTGCCAGCAGCTGGTGGGGGCGAAGTGGAAACACCATATATTTT